The 13 T cell receptor beta chains given below trace back to one sample, sequenced in a study of vaccination and CD4 T cells after COVID-19. These receptors are not linked to any known antigen. The Oncomine TCR Beta short-read assay sequenced DNA from cultured CD4+ T cells. A single record per CDR3 protein comes from TCRdb applying MiXCR to the PCR reads. The sample lists about 27,000 distinct CDR3 sequences; about 60% were seen once. Sample treatment: roughly 11-day PBMC culture with coronavirus spike peptide pools or control peptides (ViraFEST assay). Specimen: CD4+ T cells from blood, cultured in vitro, collected after SARS-CoV-2 vaccination. Every receptor here comes from a human donor who received a COVID-19 vaccine.

V gene TRBV7-8 combines with J gene TRBJ1-6, with a weak D call TRBD1 (6 bases). V was shortened by 0 bases and J by 10 bases, with 13 bases between the two germline ends. Germline lookup yields CDR1 SGHVS and CDR2 FQNEAQ. The CDR3 totals 15 residues. The CDR3: CASSLARGGESPLHF. The CDR3, as DNA: TGTGCCAGCAGCTTAGCTCGAGGGGGTGAGTCACCCCTCCACTTT.

The rearrangement uses TRBV4-1 and TRBJ2-3; 8 bases agree with TRBD1. The length of the CDR3 is 15 residues. Germline loops: CDR1 MGHRA, CDR2 YSYEKL. Trimming removed 1 base from V and 3 bases from J; junction bases left unmatched: 3. The DNA of the CDR3 is TGCGCCAGCAGCCAAGCTAGGACAGGGACAGATACGCAGTATTTT. Its translation is CASSQARTGTDTQYF.

This chain joins TRBV12-3 or TRBV12-4 and TRBJ1-2; TRBD1 might be the D (5 bases). The CDR3 runs to 18 residues. Trimming left V 4 bases short and J 4 bases short, with 25 bases between. The CDR3 region is CASSSLPGRGAPAYGYTF. The CDR3 nucleotides read TGTGCCAGCAGTTCCTTGCCCGGCCGAGGGGCCCCTGCCTATGGCTACACCTTC.

The CDR3 DNA follows: TGTGCCAGCAGCAAAGCACTCCCACCCTACGAGCAGTACTTC. Translation: CASSKALPPYEQYF. The chain recombines TRBV21-1 with TRBJ2-7; whether TRBD2, the table's D call, matches the DNA was not checked. TRBV21-1 is tagged as a pseudogene. The CDR3 length is 14 residues.

The chain combines TRBV6-4 with TRBJ1-1; possible D gene TRBD1, 6 bases. Trimming pared 5 bases from V and 4 bases from J, leaving 17 bases between. Germline-derived CDR1 and CDR2 are MRHNA and SNTAGT. The CDR3 spans 15 residues. CDR3 coding DNA: TGTGCCAGCAGTTCGTTAGGGGGTCGGAGCACTGAAGCTTTCTTT. It yields the protein CASSSLGGRSTEAFF.

This clonotype occurred a few times. The chain combines TRBV10-3 with TRBJ1-4; TRBD1 might be the D (6 bases). CDR1 is ENHRY, CDR2 SYGVKD, per germline. Between the trimmed V and J ends, which lost 6 bases and 7 bases, there was a span of 12 bases. The CDR3 runs 13 residues. In DNA, the CDR3 is TGTGCCATCAGCCCTGCGGACAGTGAAAAACTGTTTTTT. It encodes CAISPADSEKLFF.

This clonotype was picked up one time. This chain uses TRBV10-2 with TRBJ2-5, with D hard to call. Looked up from germline, CDR1 is WSHSY and CDR2 is SAAADI. The ends were cut back, 4 bases at V and 5 bases at J, with 14 bases in the middle. The CDR3 totals 14 residues. CDR3 in DNA: TGCGCCAGCAGTGCCGCAGGCCGTTCGGAGACCCAGTACTTC. Translated: CASSAAGRSETQYF.

This clonotype appeared a single time. The chain is built from TRBV10-3 and TRBJ2-3, with 7 positions matching TRBD2. The CDR3 covers 13 residues. V dropped 6 bases and J dropped 5; count of bases not matched to a gene: 5. Per germline, CDR1 ENHRY and CDR2 SYGVKD. The CDR3 bases are TGTGCCATCAGACCTATAGCGGGAGATACGCAGTATTTT. Amino acids: CAIRPIAGDTQYF.

The chain employs TRBV19 and TRBJ1-1, with 9 bases lining up with TRBD1. J gave up 1 base and V 7 bases, and 7 bases lay outside the gene matches. Germline CDR1 and CDR2: LNHDA and SQIVND (reference sequence). The CDR3 is 15 residues long. The CDR3 DNA is TGTGCCAGTACCTCTCCGGGACAGGGGAACACTGAAGCTTTCTTT. Its translation is CASTSPGQGNTEAFF.

V and J are TRBV6-1 and TRBJ1-5, with D possibly TRBD1 on 6 matching bases. Trimming shortened V by 4 bases and J by 1 base, and 8 bases separated the two germline ends. The CDR3 is made up of 14 amino acids. The germline gives CDR1 MNHNS, CDR2 SASEGT. The CDR3 DNA is TGTGCCAGCAGTGCAACAGGGAGCAATCAGCCCCAGCATTTT. This translates into CASSATGSNQPQHF.

CDR3 coding DNA: TGTGCCAGCAGCAGGGGACTAGCGGGGGGGCTGGAGACCCAGTACTTC. It encodes CASSRGLAGGLETQYF. The chain carries TRBV5-6 and TRBJ2-5; TRBD2 agrees at 16 bases. CDR1 and CDR2 from the germline V gene are SGHDT and YYEEEE. This CDR3 comprises 16 residues. The V and J ends lost 4 bases and 5 bases, in that order; junction bases with no gene match: 5. The whole variable domain, remainder taken from reference TRBV5-6 and TRBJ2-5, is DAGVTQSPTHLIKTRGQQVTLRCSPKSGHDTVSWYQQALGQGPQFIFQYYEEEERQRGNFPDRFSGHQFPNYSSELNVNALLLGDSALYLCASSRGLAGGLETQYFGPGTRLLVL.

The chain has TRBV5-5 and TRBJ2-7; D tentatively fits TRBD1 or TRBD2 (7 bases each). The length of the CDR3 is 16 residues. V lost 4 bases, J lost 1 base, and 18 bases lay in between. Germline CDR1 reads SGHKS; CDR2 reads YYEKEE (reference sequence). The CDR3 loop reads CASSPQGGGASYEQYF. The CDR3 DNA follows: TGTGCCAGCAGCCCCCAGGGGGGAGGGGCGTCCTACGAGCAGTACTTC.

This chain connects TRBV20-1 to TRBJ1-3; D gene uncertain. Trimming took off 5 bases at V and 0 bases at J, with 5 bases between the two ends. The CDR3 length is 12 residues. In germline, CDR1 is DFQATT, CDR2 SNEGSKA (reference sequence). The CDR3 is CSAPFSGNTIYF. The CDR3, as DNA: TGCAGTGCTCCTTTCTCTGGAAACACCATATATTTT.